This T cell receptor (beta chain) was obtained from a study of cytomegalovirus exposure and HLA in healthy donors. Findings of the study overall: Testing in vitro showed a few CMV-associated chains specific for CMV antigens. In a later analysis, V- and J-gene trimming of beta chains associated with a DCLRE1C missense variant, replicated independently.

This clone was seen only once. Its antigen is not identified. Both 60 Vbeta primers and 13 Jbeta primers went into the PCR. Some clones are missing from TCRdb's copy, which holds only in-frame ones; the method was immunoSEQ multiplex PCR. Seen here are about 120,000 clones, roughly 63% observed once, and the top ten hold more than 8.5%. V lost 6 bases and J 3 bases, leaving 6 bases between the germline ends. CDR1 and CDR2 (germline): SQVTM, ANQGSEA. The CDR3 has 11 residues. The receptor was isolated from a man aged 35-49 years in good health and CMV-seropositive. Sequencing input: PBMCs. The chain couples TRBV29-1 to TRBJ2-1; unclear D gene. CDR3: CSVEYYNEQFF. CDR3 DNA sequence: TGCAGCGTCGAATACTACAATGAGCAGTTCTTC.